Given below is one T cell receptor (beta chain) in context. Other DNA sequences of this sample code for an identical CDR3. These data are taken from a study of T cell changes during pregnancy in multiple sclerosis. Germline V lookup: CDR1 MNHEY, CDR2 SVGAGI. Unmatched junction bases numbered 3, after V lost 4 bases and J lost 2 bases. CDR3 length: 15 amino acids. The table came from immunoSEQ multiplex PCR; TCRdb's copy has only in-frame clones and leaves some out. The sample consists of about 89,000 clones, about 92% of them appearing once. This sequence was found in a female donor in good health, enrolled as a control in a pregnancy study. The chain combines TRBV6-5 with TRBJ1-5, with TRBD1 identical over 9 bases. The sample was peripheral blood, taken after pregnancy. As DNA, the CDR3 is TGTGCCAGCAGTTCTCGGACAGGGGGCAATCAGCCCCAGCATTTT. Translation gives CASSSRTGGNQPQHF.